One sample yielded the 19 T cell receptor beta chains listed below, sequenced in a study of blood T cells in healthy people across ages. For the second PCR, which ran for about 6 to 11 cycles, a sample-barcoded 5' primer and a J-beta primer mix were used. Each CDR3 protein gets one entry after TCRdb re-called the 5' RACE reads with MiXCR. The sample lists around 990,000 distinct CDR3 sequences, less than 45% occurring once. The sample consisted of blood. The source is a young man in good health.

The chain has TRBV7-3 and TRBJ1-5; 8 bases map to TRBD1. The CDR3 sequence is 19 residues long. The germline CDR1 and CDR2 sequences are SGHTA and FQGTGA. Germline trimming cut 1 base from V and 1 base from J; bases unmatched to any gene: 12. CDR3 sequence reads: CASSLISSRGPLSNQPQHF. The CDR3 nucleotides are TGTGCCAGCAGCTTAATTAGTTCCAGGGGGCCCCTAAGCAATCAGCCCCAGCATTTT.

This clonotype showed up just once. The chain joins TRBV4-3 to TRBJ1-3, with D hard to call. This CDR3 is built from 15 residues. Germline CDR1 is LGHNA and CDR2 is YSLEER. Deletions cut 1 base from V and 0 bases from J, with 7 bases between. CDR3 DNA: TGCGCCAGCAGCCAAGTGGATGGCTCTGGAAACACCATATATTTT. It specifies CASSQVDGSGNTIYF.

This chain connects TRBV24-1 to TRBJ2-1; D gene uncertain. The germline V gene has CDR1 KGHDR and CDR2 SFDVKD. The ends were cut back, 4 bases at V and 6 bases at J, with 12 bases in the middle. CDR3 length equals 14 residues. The CDR3 nucleotides are TGTGCCACCAGTGAATGGGCAGGTGGCAATGAGCAGTTCTTC. Translated, it gives CATSEWAGGNEQFF.

The genes are TRBV7-2 and TRBJ2-2; TRBD1 matches 7 bases. This CDR3 is built from 18 residues. Trimming removed 5 bases from V and 5 bases from J; junction bases left unmatched: 17. CDR1 and CDR2 from the germline V gene are SGHTA and FQGNSA. The DNA for the CDR3 is TGTGCCAGCAGCCCCCGAGTTGTCAGACAGGGAAGAACCGGGGAGCTGTTTTTT. Translating gives CASSPRVVRQGRTGELFF.

The chain recombines TRBV29-1 with TRBJ2-1; D remains ambiguous. Trimming stripped 4 bases from V and 3 bases from J, with 13 bases between. This CDR3 has 14 residues. The germline gives CDR1 SQVTM, CDR2 ANQGSEA. The CDR3, as DNA: TGCAGCGTTGTAGCAACCCTTGTCTACAATGAGCAGTTCTTC. Its translation: CSVVATLVYNEQFF.

The V and J genes are TRBV5-6 and TRBJ2-7, with 10 bases that match TRBD2. After removal of 4 bases from V and 7 bases from J, the junction contained 11 bases not matched to a gene. This CDR3 has 15 amino acids. In germline, CDR1 is SGHDT, CDR2 YYEEEE. CDR3 protein: CASSPVSSGGSEQYF. In nucleotides, the CDR3 is TGTGCCAGCAGCCCCGTGAGTAGCGGGGGGAGTGAGCAGTACTTC.

This clonotype has a handful of counts. V gene TRBV7-2 combines with J gene TRBJ1-2; perhaps TRBD1 as D (5 bases). Trimming stripped 0 bases from V and 8 bases from J, with 10 bases between. The CDR3 totals 13 residues. CDR1 SGHTA and CDR2 FQGNSA come from the germline V gene. The CDR3 region is CASSLAQDWGYTF. The CDR3 DNA follows: TGTGCCAGCAGCTTAGCACAGGATTGGGGCTACACCTTC.

This clonotype occurred a few times. The chain uses TRBV18 and TRBJ2-4; 7 bases line up with TRBD1. The CDR3 spans 14 residues. CDR1 is KGHSH, CDR2 LQKENI, per germline. V shed 3 bases and J 13 bases; nucleotides not matched to a gene: 12. For the CDR3, the DNA is TGTGCCAGCTCACCCCGGACAGGAGCTGAGGAGCAGTACTTC. Translation gives CASSPRTGAEEQYF.

V usage is TRBV7-2 and J usage is TRBJ1-6, with 7 nucleotides matching TRBD1. From germline, CDR1 is SGHTA and CDR2 FQGNSA. This CDR3 region has 14 residues. With 1 base clipped from V and 10 bases from J, the junction kept 4 bases outside the gene matches. CDR3 protein: CASSLVQGRSPLHF. The CDR3 region has the DNA TGTGCCAGCAGCTTAGTACAGGGGAGATCACCCCTCCACTTT.

This clonotype appeared a few times. This chain uses TRBV12-3 or TRBV12-4 with TRBJ1-1; no reliable D call. V was cut by 6 bases and J by 1 base, with 12 bases left in between. This CDR3 has 14 amino acids. CDR3 DNA: TGTGCCAGCAGCCCGGGCGACTCGAACACTGAAGCTTTCTTT. Protein sequence: CASSPGDSNTEAFF.

The table lists this clonotype with a few counts. The chain links TRBV6-5 to TRBJ2-3; the D is unclear. V dropped 0 bases and J dropped 2 bases, with 6 bases sitting between them. Germline V gene data show CDR1 as MNHEY and CDR2 as SVGAGI. The CDR3 has 14 amino acids. CDR3 in amino acids: CASSYSTPTDTQYF. The CDR3 nucleotides read TGTGCCAGCAGTTACTCGACCCCCACAGATACGCAGTATTTT.

This clonotype was counted between two and nine times. The chain links TRBV6-2 or TRBV6-3 to TRBJ2-5; 9 positions agree with TRBD1. J lost 0 bases, V lost 1 base, and 3 bases had no gene match. From germline, CDR1 is MNHEY and CDR2 SVGEGT. The CDR3 sequence is 16 residues long. CDR3 in amino acids: CASSYWDREYQETQYF. The CDR3 DNA reads as TGTGCCAGCAGTTACTGGGACAGGGAGTACCAAGAGACCCAGTACTTC.

The chain is built from TRBV12-3 or TRBV12-4 and TRBJ1-2; D gene ambiguous. Between the trimmed V and J ends, which lost 4 bases and 2 bases, there was a span of 14 bases. The CDR3 has 15 amino acids. CDR3 DNA sequence: TGTGCCAGCAGTTCCCCCGGATCCGACAACTATGGCTACACCTTC. It is translated as CASSSPGSDNYGYTF.

Only one count was recorded for this clonotype. V usage is TRBV7-8 and J usage is TRBJ1-5; D is ambiguous. In germline, CDR1 is SGHVS, CDR2 FQNEAQ. The V gene lost 11 bases and the J gene lost 1 base, with 15 bases spanning the gap. CDR3 length equals 14 residues. DNA for the CDR3: TGTGCCTCCCGCCCAGCTTCAAGCAATCAGCCCCAGCATTTT. It is translated as CASRPASSNQPQHF. The variable domain in full, completed from reference TRBV7-8 and TRBJ1-5, reads GAGVSQSPRYKVAKRGQDVALRCDPISGHVSLFWYQQALGQGPEFLTYFQNEAQLDKSGLPSDRFFAERPEGSVSTLKIQRTQQEDSAVYLCASRPASSNQPQHFGDGTRLSIL.

The chain combines TRBV2 with TRBJ1-1; possibly TRBD1 for D (5 bases). Germline V gives CDR1 SNHLY, CDR2 FYNNEI. With 4 bases removed from V and 2 bases from J, the gap between germline ends came to 11 bases. This CDR3 has 14 amino acids. Written as DNA, the CDR3 is TGTGCCAGCAGTGGAGACAGAGAAAACACTGAAGCTTTCTTT. As protein: CASSGDRENTEAFF.

This clonotype was detected a few times. The chain is built from TRBV29-1 and TRBJ2-2; TRBD1 agrees at 10 bases. J was trimmed by 6 bases and V by 2 bases; bases with no gene match: 6. The CDR3 runs to 15 residues. CDR1 is SQVTM, CDR2 ANQGSEA, per germline. The CDR3 DNA sequence: TGCAGCGTTGAAAGGGGACAGGGGCTTCCCGGGGAGCTGTTTTTT. It is translated as CSVERGQGLPGELFF.

Note on this clonotype: At one end the junction does not follow the germline gene, possibly because of a read error. This chain joins TRBV15 and TRBJ1-1, with 7 bases lining up with TRBD1. The CDR3 totals 16 residues. Germline values: CDR1 LNHNV, CDR2 YYDKDF (reference sequence). The CDR3 loop is CAASRPGGQTNTEAFF. The CDR3 bases are TGTGCCGCCAGCAGACCCGGGGGACAGACGAACACTGAAGCTTTCTTT. The full variable domain, completed using reference TRBV15 and TRBJ1-1, is DAMVIQNPRYQVTQFGKPVTLSCSQTLNHNVMYWYQQKSSQAPKLLFHYYDKDFNNEADTPDNFQSRRPNTSFCFLDIRSPGLGDTAMYLCAASRPGGQTNTEAFFGQGTRLTVV.

As DNA, the CDR3 is TGTGCCAGCAGTAAAGAGACTAGCGCATACAATGAGCAGTTCTTC. Its protein is CASSKETSAYNEQFF. The chain carries TRBV12-3 or TRBV12-4 and TRBJ2-1, with 8 bases that match TRBD2. J lost 4 bases, V lost 5 bases, and 7 bases had no gene match. The CDR3 runs 15 residues.

The chain uses TRBV25-1 and TRBJ1-2; D gene unclear. The ends were cut back, 1 base at V and 6 bases at J, with 9 bases in the middle. CDR1 MGHDK and CDR2 SYGVNS come from the germline V gene. The CDR3 length is 13 residues. The DNA of the CDR3 is TGTGCCAGCAGTGAATGGCTGGGAAATGGCTACACCTTC. Protein product: CASSEWLGNGYTF.